These 23 T cell receptor beta chains share one sample of origin, sequenced in a study of T cells in localized non-small cell lung cancer. This table comes from immunoSEQ multiplex PCR, and its TCRdb copy is limited to in-frame clones, with some not included. The sample consists of around 140,000 clones, 70% to 90% of them appearing once. The sequences come from peripheral blood, collected before any cancer treatment. The receptors here all came from a female donor aged 60 or older with stage I lung adenocarcinoma.

The V gene is TRBV7-9, the J gene TRBJ2-1; perhaps TRBD2 as D (5 bases). The CDR3 spans 18 residues. Germline V gives CDR1 SEHNR, CDR2 FQNEAQ (reference sequence). V shed 4 bases and J shed 0 bases, with 19 bases lying between them. In DNA form, the CDR3 reads TGTGCCAGCAGCTCAGGCCCACAGCGGATACACTCCTACAATGAGCAGTTCTTC. Protein sequence: CASSSGPQRIHSYNEQFF. Full variable domain (outside the CDR3, taken from reference TRBV7-9 and TRBJ2-1): DTGVSQNPRHKITKRGQNVTFRCDPISEHNRLYWYRQTLGQGPEFLTYFQNEAQLEKSRLLSDRFSAERPKGSFSTLEIQRTEQGDSAMYLCASSSGPQRIHSYNEQFFGPGTRLTVL.

The chain joins TRBV21-1 to TRBJ2-7; TRBD2, the table's D call, was not compared with the DNA. TRBV21-1 is shown as a pseudogene. The CDR3 spans 20 residues. CDR3 residues: CASSKALCGVLAGGSYEQYF. The CDR3 coding sequence is TGTGCCAGCAGCAAAGCACTCTGTGGGGTTTTAGCGGGAGGGTCCTACGAGCAGTACTTC.

This clone came up many times. This chain links TRBV28 with TRBJ1-5; no clear D gene. In germline, CDR1 is MDHEN, CDR2 SYDVKM. The CDR3 consists of 16 residues. Deletions cut 10 bases from V and 4 bases from J, with 23 bases between. CDR3 sequence (DNA): TGTGCCACCTCGACGTCGGGCAGGCGGACTAATCAGCCCCAGCATTTT. Its protein product is CATSTSGRRTNQPQHF. Based on the CDR3 plus reference TRBV28 and TRBJ1-5, the full variable domain is DVKVTQSSRYLVKRTGEKVFLECVQDMDHENMFWYRQDPGLGLRLIYFSYDVKMKEKGDIPEGYSVSREKKERFSLILESASTNQTSMYLCATSTSGRRTNQPQHFGDGTRLSIL.

The chain uses TRBV2 and TRBJ1-6; a weak D match, TRBD1 (5 bases). V was shortened by 8 bases and J by 7 bases, with 12 bases between the two germline ends. The length of the CDR3 is 13 residues. Germline V lookup: CDR1 SNHLY, CDR2 FYNNEI. The CDR3 DNA sequence: TGTGCCAGCTCGGACCGGGGGAATTCACCCCTCCACTTT. This codes for CASSDRGNSPLHF.

J is TRBJ1-4 and V is TRBV18; possible D gene TRBD1, 5 bases. Germline V gives CDR1 KGHSH, CDR2 LQKENI. The CDR3 is 14 amino acids. Deletions cut 0 bases from V and 7 bases from J, with 9 bases between. The CDR3 reads CASSPPGRGEKLFF. The DNA of the CDR3 is TGTGCCAGCTCACCACCAGGGAGGGGTGAAAAACTGTTTTTT.

The V call is TRBV7-6, the J call TRBJ2-7, with D uncertain. In germline, CDR1 is SGHVS, CDR2 FNYEAQ. Trimming stripped 4 bases from V and 3 bases from J, with 7 bases between. This CDR3 is 12 amino acids long. CDR3 sequence reads: CASSSEGYEQYF. CDR3 coding DNA: TGTGCCAGCAGCTCCGAAGGCTACGAGCAGTACTTC.

The J gene is TRBJ2-5, the V gene TRBV19, with D unclear. V lost 6 bases and J lost 2, with 10 bases in between. The CDR3 has 13 residues. The germline CDR1 and CDR2 sequences are LNHDA and SQIVND (reference sequence). This CDR3 is CASSGDKQETQYF. The CDR3 coding sequence is TGTGCCAGTAGCGGAGATAAGCAAGAGACCCAGTACTTC.

V is TRBV2 and J is TRBJ2-7, with TRBD2 identical over 12 bases. CDR1 and CDR2 from the germline V gene are SNHLY and FYNNEI. This CDR3 is 16 amino acids long. V was clipped by 6 bases and J by 7 bases; unmatched bases: 13. The CDR3 here is CASSADRLAGADEQYF. The CDR3 bases are TGTGCCAGCAGCGCCGATAGACTAGCGGGAGCGGATGAGCAGTACTTC.

The chain links TRBV11-3 to TRBJ2-1; D ambiguous. Trimming stripped 5 bases from V and 0 bases from J, with 11 bases between. The V gene's germline CDR1 is SGHNT and CDR2 YENEEA. The CDR3 extends over 15 amino acids. CDR3 sequence (DNA): TGTGCCAGCAGCATCTCAACAGTCTCCTACAATGAGCAGTTCTTC. Its translation is CASSISTVSYNEQFF.

This clone was observed a handful of times. For the CDR3, the DNA is TGTGCCAGCAACCCATCGGGTAGGTCCTCTGGAAACACCATATATTTT. Its translation is CASNPSGRSSGNTIYF. This chain links TRBV28 with TRBJ1-3; D gene ambiguous. Trimming removed 7 bases from V and 0 bases from J, with 16 bases in between. CDR1 MDHEN and CDR2 SYDVKM come from the germline V gene. The CDR3 spans 16 residues.

This chain joins TRBV19 and TRBJ1-5, with D uncertain. Germline CDR1 reads LNHDA; CDR2 reads SQIVND (reference sequence). Between the trimmed V and J ends, which lost 5 bases and 7 bases, there was a span of 15 bases. This CDR3 is 14 amino acids long. As DNA, the CDR3 is TGTGCCAGTAGTCCTAGCACCCTGAACCAGCCCCAGCATTTT. The encoded protein is CASSPSTLNQPQHF.

V and J are TRBV7-2 and TRBJ2-2, with D possibly being TRBD1 (5 bases). Trimming shortened V by 6 bases and J by 2 bases, and 13 bases separated the two germline ends. This CDR3 comprises 15 residues. CDR1 and CDR2 from the germline V gene are SGHTA and FQGNSA. CDR3 residues: CASSRQNLNTGELFF. Here the CDR3 DNA reads TGTGCCAGCAGTAGACAGAACCTTAACACCGGGGAGCTGTTTTTT.

This clone has just one count. The J gene is TRBJ1-1, the V gene TRBV7-9; D is ambiguous. The CDR3 is 12 residues long. Germline lookup yields CDR1 SEHNR and CDR2 FQNEAQ (reference sequence). The V gene lost 5 bases and the J gene lost 7 bases, with 11 bases spanning the gap. For the CDR3, the DNA is TGTGCCAGCAGCCACACAGAGTATGAAGCTTTCTTT. Encoded protein: CASSHTEYEAFF.

This chain joins TRBV27 and TRBJ2-2; no firm D call. V lost 1 base, J lost 2 bases, and 14 bases lay in between. The CDR3 spans 17 residues. Per germline, CDR1 MNHEY and CDR2 SMNVEV (reference sequence). In DNA, the CDR3 is TGTGCCAGCAGTTTATTGAGGCCAGGATCAAACACCGGGGAGCTGTTTTTT. This gives the protein CASSLLRPGSNTGELFF.

The rearrangement links TRBV9 to TRBJ2-5, with D possibly being TRBD2 (5 bases). Germline V gene sequence: CDR1 SGDLS, CDR2 YYNGEE. The CDR3 runs to 16 residues. V lost 0 bases, J lost 4 bases, and 16 bases lay in between. CDR3 region: CASSVEGLAVLETQYF. Here the CDR3 DNA reads TGTGCCAGCAGCGTAGAGGGCCTAGCAGTTCTAGAGACCCAGTACTTC. The complete variable domain, with remaining parts taken from reference TRBV9 and TRBJ2-5, reads DSGVTQTPKHLITATGQRVTLRCSPRSGDLSVYWYQQSLDQGLQFLIQYYNGEERAKGNILERFSAQQFPDLHSELNLSSLELGDSALYFCASSVEGLAVLETQYFGPGTRLLVL.

The chain joins TRBV28 to TRBJ1-5; D may be TRBD1 (6 bases). Between the trimmed V and J ends, which lost 7 bases and 6 bases, there was a span of 16 bases. This CDR3 contains 14 residues. In germline, CDR1 is MDHEN, CDR2 SYDVKM. CDR3 amino acids: CASNGQFGSQPQHF. DNA for the CDR3: TGTGCCAGCAACGGACAGTTTGGGAGTCAGCCCCAGCATTTT.

CDR3 coding DNA: TGTGCCAGCAGTTACCCCGGGACAGGGTATACTGAAGCTTTCTTT. It specifies CASSYPGTGYTEAFF. This chain uses TRBV6-5 with TRBJ1-1; the match to TRBD1 covers 9 bases. V lost 2 bases to trimming and J lost 5 bases; unmatched junction nucleotides: 6. The CDR3 has 15 amino acids. Germline V gene data show CDR1 as MNHEY and CDR2 as SVGAGI.

This chain joins TRBV6-6 and TRBJ2-4; no reliable D call. The germline V and J ends were trimmed by 6 bases and 8 bases, with 20 bases remaining between them. The CDR3 is 15 residues long. The V gene's germline CDR1 is MNHNY and CDR2 SVGAGI (reference sequence). The CDR3 DNA is TGTGCCAGCAGCCGGGCCATCGAGTCCTCTCACATTCAGTACTTC. This gives the protein CASSRAIESSHIQYF.

The chain employs TRBV27 and TRBJ2-3, with 12 nucleotides matching TRBD2. Unmatched junction bases numbered 8, after V lost 5 bases and J lost 5 bases. Germline CDR1 reads MNHEY; CDR2 reads SMNVEV (reference sequence). The CDR3 runs 16 residues. CDR3 DNA: TGTGCCAGCAGTCTACTAGCGGGAGGAGGCGGAGATACGCAGTATTTT. It yields the protein CASSLLAGGGGDTQYF.

The CDR3 reads CASTAGQNYNEQFF. CDR3 bases: TGTGCCAGTACTGCGGGACAGAATTACAATGAGCAGTTCTTC. The chain joins TRBV19 to TRBJ2-1; possibly TRBD1 for D (7 bases). The germline V gene encodes CDR1 LNHDA and CDR2 SQIVND (reference sequence). V was pared by 7 bases and J by 4 bases, with 14 bases between. CDR3 length: 14 residues. Based on the CDR3 plus reference TRBV19 and TRBJ2-1, the full variable domain is DGGITQSPKYLFRKEGQNVTLSCEQNLNHDAMYWYRQDPGQGLRLIYYSQIVNDFQKGDIAEGYSVSREKKESFPLTVTSAQKNPTAFYLCASTAGQNYNEQFFGPGTRLTVL.

The chain links TRBV7-8 to TRBJ2-1; either TRBD1 or TRBD2 may supply D (5 bases each). The V and J ends lost 5 bases and 4 bases respectively, with 18 bases between them. This CDR3 contains 16 residues. CDR1 SGHVS and CDR2 FQNEAQ come from the germline V gene. DNA for the CDR3: TGTGCCAGCAGCCCTCCCGGGGTTAGGGGATACAATGAGCAGTTCTTC. It translates to CASSPPGVRGYNEQFF.

The CDR3 region has the DNA TGTGCCAGCAGTCGGGACAGCTTAAAACCTCCCTCCTACGAGCAGTACTTC. As protein: CASSRDSLKPPSYEQYF. The V call is TRBV6-4, the J call TRBJ2-7; 7 nucleotides align to TRBD1. V was clipped by 5 bases and J by 0 bases; unmatched bases: 13. The CDR3 is 17 residues long. The germline V gene has CDR1 MRHNA and CDR2 SNTAGT.

This chain links TRBV10-3 with TRBJ2-7; TRBD1 aligns across 11 bases. Germline lookup yields CDR1 ENHRY and CDR2 SYGVKD. Trimming cost V 2 bases and J 2 bases; bases outside gene matches: 2. The CDR3 has 15 amino acids. CDR3 sequence (DNA): TGTGCCATCAGTGAGGGACAGGGGGCTACCTACGAGCAGTACTTC. Amino acid sequence: CAISEGQGATYEQYF.